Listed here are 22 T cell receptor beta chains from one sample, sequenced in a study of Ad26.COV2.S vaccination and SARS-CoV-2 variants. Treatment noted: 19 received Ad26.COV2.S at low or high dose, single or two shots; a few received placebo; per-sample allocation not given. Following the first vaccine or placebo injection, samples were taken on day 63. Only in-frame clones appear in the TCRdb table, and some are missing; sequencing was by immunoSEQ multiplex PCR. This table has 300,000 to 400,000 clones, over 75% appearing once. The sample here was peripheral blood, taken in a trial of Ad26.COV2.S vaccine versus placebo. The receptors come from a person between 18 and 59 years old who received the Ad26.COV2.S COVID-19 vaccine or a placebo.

This CDR3 reads CASSARDPVLNQETQYF. The CDR3 region has the DNA TGTGCCAGCAGTGCGCGGGACCCCGTTCTGAACCAAGAGACCCAGTACTTC. The chain has TRBV25-1 and TRBJ2-5; maybe TRBD2 (6 bases). The V end was cut by 4 bases, the J end by 0 bases, with 18 bases between. Germline V gene sequence: CDR1 MGHDK, CDR2 SYGVNS. The length of the CDR3 is 17 residues. Based on the CDR3 plus reference TRBV25-1 and TRBJ2-5, the full variable domain is EADIYQTPRYLVIGTGKKITLECSQTMGHDKMYWYQQDPGMELHLIHYSYGVNSTEKGDLSSESTVSRIRTEHFPLTLESARPSHTSQYLCASSARDPVLNQETQYFGPGTRLLVL.

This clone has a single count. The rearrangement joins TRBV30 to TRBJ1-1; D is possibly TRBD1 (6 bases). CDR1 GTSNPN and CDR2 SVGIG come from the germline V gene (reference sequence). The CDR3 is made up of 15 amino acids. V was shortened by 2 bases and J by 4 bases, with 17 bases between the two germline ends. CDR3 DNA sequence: TGTGCCTGGAGTCCCCGAGTAGGGGGAAGCACTGAAGCTTTCTTT. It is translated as CAWSPRVGGSTEAFF.

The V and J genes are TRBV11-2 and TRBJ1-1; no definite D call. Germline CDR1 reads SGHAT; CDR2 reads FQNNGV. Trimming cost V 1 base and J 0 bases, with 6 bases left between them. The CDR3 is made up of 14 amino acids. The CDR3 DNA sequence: TGTGCCAGCAGCTTAGTCAGTTTGAACACTGAAGCTTTCTTT. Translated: CASSLVSLNTEAFF.

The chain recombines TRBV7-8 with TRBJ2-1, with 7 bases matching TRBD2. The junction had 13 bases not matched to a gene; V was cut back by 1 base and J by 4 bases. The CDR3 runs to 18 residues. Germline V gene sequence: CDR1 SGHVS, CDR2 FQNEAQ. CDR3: CASSLEGPTGGGYNEQFF. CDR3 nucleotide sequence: TGTGCCAGCAGCTTAGAAGGGCCAACGGGGGGAGGTTACAATGAGCAGTTCTTC.

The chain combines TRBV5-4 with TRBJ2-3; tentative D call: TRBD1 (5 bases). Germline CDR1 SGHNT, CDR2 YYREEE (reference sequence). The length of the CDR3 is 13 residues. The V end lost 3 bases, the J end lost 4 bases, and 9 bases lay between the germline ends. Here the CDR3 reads CASSSKGPDTQYF. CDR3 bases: TGTGCCAGCAGCTCGAAGGGGCCAGATACGCAGTATTTT.

In DNA, the CDR3 is TGTGCCAGCACCCCTTTACAAGAGACCCAGTACTTC. Its translation: CASTPLQETQYF. This chain uses TRBV6-5 with TRBJ2-5; D is uncertain. Germline CDR1 reads MNHEY; CDR2 reads SVGAGI. V was shortened by 7 bases and J by 2 bases, with 8 bases between the two germline ends. The CDR3 is 12 amino acids.

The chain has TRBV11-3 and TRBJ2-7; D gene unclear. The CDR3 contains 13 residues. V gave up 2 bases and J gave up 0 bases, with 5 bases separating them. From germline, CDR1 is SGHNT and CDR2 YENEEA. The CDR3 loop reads CASSLTVSYEQYF. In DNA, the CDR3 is TGTGCCAGCAGCTTAACAGTCTCCTACGAGCAGTACTTC.

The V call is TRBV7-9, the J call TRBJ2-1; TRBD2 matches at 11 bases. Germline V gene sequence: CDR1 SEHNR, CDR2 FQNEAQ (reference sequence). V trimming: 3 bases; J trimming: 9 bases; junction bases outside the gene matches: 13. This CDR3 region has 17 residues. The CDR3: CASSFDLLAGGPGEQFF. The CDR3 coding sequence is TGTGCCAGCAGCTTCGATCTTTTAGCGGGGGGGCCTGGTGAGCAGTTCTTC. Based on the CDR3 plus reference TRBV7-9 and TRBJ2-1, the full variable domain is DTGVSQNPRHKITKRGQNVTFRCDPISEHNRLYWYRQTLGQGPEFLTYFQNEAQLEKSRLLSDRFSAERPKGSFSTLEIQRTEQGDSAMYLCASSFDLLAGGPGEQFFGPGTRLTVL.

The CDR3 nucleotides are TGCGCCAGCAGCCGAAGACCCCCTGTGGACAGGACCAACAATGAGCAGTTCTTC. Its protein is CASSRRPPVDRTNNEQFF. V usage is TRBV4-1 and J usage is TRBJ2-1, with 7 bases identical to TRBD1. The CDR3 loop spans 18 amino acids. J lost 5 bases, V lost 4 bases, and 17 bases had no gene match. The germline V gene encodes CDR1 MGHRA and CDR2 YSYEKL.

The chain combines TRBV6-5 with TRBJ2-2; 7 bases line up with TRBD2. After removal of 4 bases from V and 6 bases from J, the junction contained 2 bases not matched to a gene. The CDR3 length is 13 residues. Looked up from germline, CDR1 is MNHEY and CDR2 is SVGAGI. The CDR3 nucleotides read TGTGCCAGCAGTTCACGGGGGGCCGGGGAGCTGTTTTTT. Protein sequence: CASSSRGAGELFF.

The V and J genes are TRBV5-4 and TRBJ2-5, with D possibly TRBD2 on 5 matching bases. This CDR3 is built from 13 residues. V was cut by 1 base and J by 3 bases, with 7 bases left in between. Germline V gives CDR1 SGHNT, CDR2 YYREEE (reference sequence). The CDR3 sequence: CASSLWGEETQYF. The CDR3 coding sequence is TGTGCCAGCAGCTTGTGGGGAGAAGAGACCCAGTACTTC.

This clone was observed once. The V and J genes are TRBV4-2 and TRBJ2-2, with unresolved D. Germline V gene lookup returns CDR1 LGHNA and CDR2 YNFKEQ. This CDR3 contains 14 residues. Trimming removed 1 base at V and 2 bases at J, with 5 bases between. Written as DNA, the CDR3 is TGTGCCAGCAGCCAAGTAGACAACACCGGGGAGCTGTTTTTT. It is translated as CASSQVDNTGELFF.

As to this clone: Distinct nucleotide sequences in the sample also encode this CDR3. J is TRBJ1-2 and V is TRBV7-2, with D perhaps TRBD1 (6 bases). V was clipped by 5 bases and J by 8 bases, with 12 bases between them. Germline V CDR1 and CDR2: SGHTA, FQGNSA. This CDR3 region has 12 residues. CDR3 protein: CASSRTEGGYTF. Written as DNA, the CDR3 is TGTGCCAGCAGCCGGACAGAAGGGGGCTACACCTTC.

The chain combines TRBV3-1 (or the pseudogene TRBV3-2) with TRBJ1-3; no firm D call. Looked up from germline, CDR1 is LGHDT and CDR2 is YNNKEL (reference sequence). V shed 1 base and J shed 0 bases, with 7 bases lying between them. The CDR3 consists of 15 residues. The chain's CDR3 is CASSQGVGSGNTIYF. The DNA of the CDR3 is TGTGCCAGCAGCCAAGGGGTAGGCTCTGGAAACACCATATATTTT.

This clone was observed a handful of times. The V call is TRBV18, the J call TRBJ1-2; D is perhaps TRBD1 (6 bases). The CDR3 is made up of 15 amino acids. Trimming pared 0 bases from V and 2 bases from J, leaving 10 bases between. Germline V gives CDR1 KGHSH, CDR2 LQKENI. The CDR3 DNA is TGTGCCAGCTCACCACCTGAAGGACAGAACTATGGCTACACCTTC. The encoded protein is CASSPPEGQNYGYTF. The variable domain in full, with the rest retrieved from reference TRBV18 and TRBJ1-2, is NAGVMQNPRHLVRRRGQEARLRCSPMKGHSHVYWYRQLPEEGLKFMVYLQKENIIDESGMPKERFSAEFPKEGPSILRIQQVVRGDSAAYFCASSPPEGQNYGYTFGSGTRLTVV.

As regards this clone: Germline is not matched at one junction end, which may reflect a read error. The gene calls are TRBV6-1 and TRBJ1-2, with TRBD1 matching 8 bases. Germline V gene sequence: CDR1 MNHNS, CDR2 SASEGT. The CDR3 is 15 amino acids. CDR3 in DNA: TGTGCCAGCAGAGAAGGACAGGGCGAATACTATGGCTACACCTTC. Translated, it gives CASREGQGEYYGYTF.

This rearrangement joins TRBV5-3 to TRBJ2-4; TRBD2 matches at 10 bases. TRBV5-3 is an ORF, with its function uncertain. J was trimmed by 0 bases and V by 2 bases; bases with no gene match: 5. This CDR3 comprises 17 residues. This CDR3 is CARSFSSGGVAKNIQYF. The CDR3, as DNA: TGTGCCAGAAGCTTCTCTAGCGGGGGAGTAGCCAAAAACATTCAGTACTTC.

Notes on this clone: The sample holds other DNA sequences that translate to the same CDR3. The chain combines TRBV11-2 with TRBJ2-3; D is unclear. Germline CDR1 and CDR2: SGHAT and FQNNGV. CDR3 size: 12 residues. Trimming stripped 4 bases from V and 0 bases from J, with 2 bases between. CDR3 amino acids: CASSSSTDTQYF. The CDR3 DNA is TGTGCCAGCAGCTCAAGCACAGATACGCAGTATTTT. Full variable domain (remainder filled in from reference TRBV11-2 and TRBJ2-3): EAGVAQSPRYKIIEKRQSVAFWCNPISGHATLYWYQQILGQGPKLLIQFQNNGVVDDSQLPKDRFSAERLKGVDSTLKIQPAKLEDSAVYLCASSSSTDTQYFGPGTRLTVL.

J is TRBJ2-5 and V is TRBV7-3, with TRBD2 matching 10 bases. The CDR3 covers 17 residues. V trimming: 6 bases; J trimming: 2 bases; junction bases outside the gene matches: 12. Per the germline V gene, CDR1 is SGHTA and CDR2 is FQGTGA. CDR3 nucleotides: TGTGCCAGCAGTCTTTCTAGCGGGGGATCCTCTCAAGAGACCCAGTACTTC. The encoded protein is CASSLSSGGSSQETQYF.

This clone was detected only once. The CDR3 protein is CASSEDRSYGYTF. CDR3 nucleotides: TGTGCCAGCAGTGAGGACAGGTCCTATGGCTACACCTTC. V is TRBV2 and J is TRBJ1-2; 7 bases agree with TRBD1. The V and J ends lost 3 bases and 4 bases, in that order; junction bases with no gene match: 2. Germline V lookup: CDR1 SNHLY, CDR2 FYNNEI. This CDR3 contains 13 residues.

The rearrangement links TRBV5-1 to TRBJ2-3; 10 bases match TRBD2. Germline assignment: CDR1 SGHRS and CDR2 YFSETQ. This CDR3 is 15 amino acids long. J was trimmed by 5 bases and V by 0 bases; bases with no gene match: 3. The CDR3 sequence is CASSLERGGQDTQYF. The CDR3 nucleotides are TGCGCCAGCAGCTTGGAGCGGGGGGGCCAAGATACGCAGTATTTT.

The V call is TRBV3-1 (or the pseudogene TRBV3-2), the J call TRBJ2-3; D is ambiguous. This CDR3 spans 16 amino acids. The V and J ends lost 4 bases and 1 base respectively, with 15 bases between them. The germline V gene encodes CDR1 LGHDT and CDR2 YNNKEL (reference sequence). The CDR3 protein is CASSLHPIRGTDTQYF. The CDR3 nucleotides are TGTGCCAGCAGCCTCCATCCTATAAGGGGCACAGATACGCAGTATTTT.